This is a list of T cell receptor beta chains from one sample in a study of cytomegalovirus exposure and HLA in healthy donors. Repertoires were generated with immunoSEQ multiplex PCR, while TCRdb's copy carries only in-frame clones and drops some. This sample carries 160,000 or so clones, around 80% of them seen once, and the ten largest clones take approximately 0.7%. The specimen sequenced was PBMCs. These receptors were obtained from a woman aged 40-49 years in good health and CMV-seronegative. CDR3s include the opening cysteine and the closing phenylalanine or tryptophan. D genes are given only for firm matches. The size of a clone is reported for some rows only, either as once, few or many, or as a class for expanded clones.

D,J,V,size,DNA,CDR3
.,TRBJ2-2,TRBV27,few,TGTGCCAGCAGTTTATCCGGGGGTTGGAACACCGGGGAGCTGTTTTTT,CASSLSGGWNTGELFF
.,TRBJ2-5,TRBV4-1,.,TGCGCCAGCAGCCAAGATGGAGCTAGCGCGGAGACCCAGTACTTC,CASSQDGASAETQYF
.,TRBJ1-2,TRBV11-3,.,TGTGCCAGCAGCGACCGGACAACCTATGGCTACACCTTC,CASSDRTTYGYTF
TRBD2,TRBJ2-1,TRBV5-1,once,TGCGCCAGCAGCTTCTCGACTAGCGGGGTTAATGAGCAGTTCTTC,CASSFSTSGVNEQFF
.,TRBJ1-1,TRBV19,once,TGTGCCAGTAGTAAGACATTTAACACTGAAGCTTTCTTT,CASSKTFNTEAFF
TRBD1,TRBJ1-2,TRBV6-1,.,TGTGCCAGCAGTGAACCCACAGGGGCCTATGGCTACACCTTC,CASSEPTGAYGYTF
.,TRBJ1-6,TRBV7-3,.,TGTGCCAGCAGCTTACTCGCGGGGGCGCTTGATTCACCCCTCCACTTT,CASSLLAGALDSPLHF
.,TRBJ1-2,TRBV6-6,.,TGTGCCAGCAGAACGACGGAGAACTATGGCTACACCTTC,CASRTTENYGYTF
TRBD2,TRBJ2-5,TRBV4-3,.,TGCGCCAGCAGCCGAGGCAGGACTAGCCGCCAAGAGACCCAGTACTTC,CASSRGRTSRQETQYF
TRBD2,TRBJ2-4,TRBV14,.,TGTGCCAGCAGCCCTCTACCGGGACTAGCGGGAGGAAACATTCAGTACTTC,CASSPLPGLAGGNIQYF
.,TRBJ1-2,TRBV7-2,once,TGTGCCAGCAGTCCCAAACAGGGTAACTATGGCTACACCTTC,CASSPKQGNYGYTF
TRBD2,TRBJ2-1,TRBV9,.,TGTGCCAGCAGCGTAGCGGCTAGCGGGAGTAATGAGCAGTTCTTC,CASSVAASGSNEQFF
.,TRBJ2-7,TRBV5-4,.,TGTGCCAGCAGCTTGAGTCCGGGTTCCGCCTACGAGCAGTACTTC,CASSLSPGSAYEQYF
.,TRBJ1-2,TRBV7-9,.,TGTGCCAGCAGCCCCTTGGACAGATTCGGGATCTATGGCTACACCTTC,CASSPLDRFGIYGYTF
TRBD1,TRBJ1-4,TRBV7-3,.,TGTGCCAGCACCCTAGGGATGGACAGGGCGTCCGACACTAATGAAAAACTGTTTTTT,CASTLGMDRASDTNEKLFF
.,TRBJ2-7,TRBV27,.,TGTGCCAGCAACGCGTGGAGGGCCGAAAAAGAGCAGTACTTC,CASNAWRAEKEQYF
.,TRBJ1-2,TRBV5-1,.,TGCGCCAGCAGTCCGGGGACTGTATATGGCTACACCTTC,CASSPGTVYGYTF
.,TRBJ2-7,TRBV7-9,.,TGTGCCAGCAGCTCTGGGAGCTCCTACGAGCAGTACTTC,CASSSGSSYEQYF
.,TRBJ1-2,TRBV5-1,once,TGCGCCAGCAGCTCATCTGGGGGCGCGGGCTATGGCTACACCTTC,CASSSSGGAGYGYTF
.,TRBJ2-5,TRBV30,.,TGTGCCTGGAGTGTAGGGTCTGGGACATGGGAGACCCAGTACTTC,CAWSVGSGTWETQYF
.,TRBJ2-3,TRBV4-1,.,TGCGCCAGCAGCCCTCAGGGAGATACGCAGTATTTT,CASSPQGDTQYF
.,TRBJ2-7,TRBV7-2,.,TGTGCCAGCAGCTCCGCGGATTCCGAGCAGTACTTC,CASSSADSEQYF
TRBD2,TRBJ2-1,TRBV2,once,TGTGCCAGCAGTGTACGGGGGGGCTCCGATGAGCAGTTCTTC,CASSVRGGSDEQFF
.,TRBJ1-1,TRBV25-1,.,TGTGCCAGCAGTCGCACAGGCGAAGCTTTCTTT,CASSRTGEAFF
.,TRBJ2-1,TRBV7-9,few,TGTGCCAGCAGCCCCCTGACAAATGAGCAGTTCTTC,CASSPLTNEQFF
TRBD1,TRBJ2-1,TRBV5-1,.,TGCGCCAGCAGCTCCGGACAGGGGAGGGAGCAGTTCTTC,CASSSGQGREQFF
TRBD2,TRBJ2-5,TRBV12-5,.,TGTGCTAGTGGTTTGACGTCTAGCGGGAGAGATGAGACCCAGTACTTC,CASGLTSSGRDETQYF
TRBD2,TRBJ2-7,TRBV19,.,TGTGCCAGTCAAGAGGCGGCTAGCGGGAGGTCCCGTACCTACGAGCAGTACTTC,CASQEAASGRSRTYEQYF
.,TRBJ2-3,TRBV14,.,TGTGCCAGCAGCCAGTGGGGAGGAACAGATACGCAGTATTTT,CASSQWGGTDTQYF
.,TRBJ1-1,TRBV5-4,few,TGTGCCAGCAGCTTGCCAGGATTGAACACTGAAGCTTTCTTT,CASSLPGLNTEAFF
TRBD1,TRBJ1-1,TRBV27,.,TGTGCCAGCAGTTATACTTGGGACAGGGTGAACACTGAAGCTTTCTTT,CASSYTWDRVNTEAFF
.,TRBJ2-1,TRBV28,.,TGTGCCAGCAGTGATGGAGGGGTGGCACCCTACAATGAGCAGTTCTTC,CASSDGGVAPYNEQFF
.,TRBJ2-5,TRBV6-1,.,TGTGCCAGCCTTCCCTGGGACAATCAAGAGACCCAGTACTTC,CASLPWDNQETQYF
.,TRBJ2-7,TRBV19,.,TGTGCCAGTAGTATCTCCGGGACGGGGGCCTACGAGCAGTACTTC,CASSISGTGAYEQYF
TRBD1,TRBJ2-2,TRBV19,.,TGTGCCAGTAGTATAGGGGGACAGGGCGTATCCGCCGGGGAGCTGTTTTTT,CASSIGGQGVSAGELFF
.,TRBJ1-6,TRBV6-5,.,TGTGCCAGCAGCATGGGGGCAGGTTCACCCCTCCACTTT,CASSMGAGSPLHF
.,TRBJ1-2,TRBV6-4,once,TGTGCCAGCAGTGACGGACAAAGTGGCTACACCTTC,CASSDGQSGYTF
TRBD2,TRBJ2-5,TRBV28,once,TGTGCCAGCAGTTTCGGCGGGACTAACCAAGAGACCCAGTACTTC,CASSFGGTNQETQYF
.,TRBJ2-3,TRBV7-9,.,TGTGCCAGCAGCTTCCCAGCGAGCGCAGATACGCAGTATTTT,CASSFPASADTQYF